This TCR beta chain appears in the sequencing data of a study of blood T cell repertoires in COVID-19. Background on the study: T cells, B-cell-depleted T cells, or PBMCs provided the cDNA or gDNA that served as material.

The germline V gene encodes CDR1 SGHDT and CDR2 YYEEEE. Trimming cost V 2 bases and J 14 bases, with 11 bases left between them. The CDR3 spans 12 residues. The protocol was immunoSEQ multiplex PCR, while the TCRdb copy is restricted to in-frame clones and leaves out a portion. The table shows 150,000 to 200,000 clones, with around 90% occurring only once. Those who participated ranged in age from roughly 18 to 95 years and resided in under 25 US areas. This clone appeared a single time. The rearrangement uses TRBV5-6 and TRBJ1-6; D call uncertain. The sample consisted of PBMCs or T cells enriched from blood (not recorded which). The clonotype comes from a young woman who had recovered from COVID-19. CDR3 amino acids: CASSFAGSSLHF. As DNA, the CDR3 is TGTGCCAGCAGCTTCGCGGGATCCTCCCTCCACTTT.